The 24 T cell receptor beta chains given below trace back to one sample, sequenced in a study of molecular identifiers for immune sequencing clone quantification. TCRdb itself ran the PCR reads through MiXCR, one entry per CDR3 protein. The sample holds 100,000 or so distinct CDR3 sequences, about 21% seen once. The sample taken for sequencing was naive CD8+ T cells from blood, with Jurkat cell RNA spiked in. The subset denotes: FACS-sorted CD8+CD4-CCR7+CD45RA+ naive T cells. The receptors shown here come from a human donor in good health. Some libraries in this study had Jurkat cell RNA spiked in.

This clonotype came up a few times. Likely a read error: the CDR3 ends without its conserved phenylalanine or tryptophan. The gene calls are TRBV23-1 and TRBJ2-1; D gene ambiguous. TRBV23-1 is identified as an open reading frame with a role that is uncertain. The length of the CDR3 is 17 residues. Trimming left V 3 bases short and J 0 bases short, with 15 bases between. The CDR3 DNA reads TGCGCCAGCAGTCATCCGCGGCTTCCACGCTCCTACAATGAGCAGTTCCTC. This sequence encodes CASSHPRLPRSYNEQFL.

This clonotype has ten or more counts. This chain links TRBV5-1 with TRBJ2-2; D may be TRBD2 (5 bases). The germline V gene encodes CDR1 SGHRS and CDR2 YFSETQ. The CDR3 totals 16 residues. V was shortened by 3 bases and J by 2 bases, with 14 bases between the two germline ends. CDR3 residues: CASSYLGVTNTGELFF. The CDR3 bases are TGCGCCAGCAGCTATCTGGGAGTCACAAACACCGGGGAGCTGTTTTTT.

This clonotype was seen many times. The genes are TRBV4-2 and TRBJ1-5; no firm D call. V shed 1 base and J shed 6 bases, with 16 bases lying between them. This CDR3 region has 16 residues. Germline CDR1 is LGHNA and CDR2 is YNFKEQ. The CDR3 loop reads CASSQAMTERGQPQHF. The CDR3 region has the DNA TGTGCCAGCAGCCAAGCCATGACTGAACGGGGTCAGCCCCAGCATTTT.

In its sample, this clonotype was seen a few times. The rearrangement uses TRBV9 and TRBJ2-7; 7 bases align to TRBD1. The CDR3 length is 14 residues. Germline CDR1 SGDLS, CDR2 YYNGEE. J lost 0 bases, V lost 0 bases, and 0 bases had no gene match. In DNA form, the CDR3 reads TGTGCCAGCAGCGTAGGGGACAGCTCCTACGAGCAGTACTTC. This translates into CASSVGDSSYEQYF. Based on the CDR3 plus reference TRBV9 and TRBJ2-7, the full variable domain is DSGVTQTPKHLITATGQRVTLRCSPRSGDLSVYWYQQSLDQGLQFLIQYYNGEERAKGNILERFSAQQFPDLHSELNLSSLELGDSALYFCASSVGDSSYEQYFGPGTRLTVT.

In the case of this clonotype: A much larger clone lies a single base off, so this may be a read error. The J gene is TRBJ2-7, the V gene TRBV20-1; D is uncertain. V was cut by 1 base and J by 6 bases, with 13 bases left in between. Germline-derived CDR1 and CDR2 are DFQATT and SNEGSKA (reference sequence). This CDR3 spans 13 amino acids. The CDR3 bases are TGCAGTGCTAGAGTTCATGAGACGGTCGAGCAGTACTTC. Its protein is CSARVHETVEQYF.

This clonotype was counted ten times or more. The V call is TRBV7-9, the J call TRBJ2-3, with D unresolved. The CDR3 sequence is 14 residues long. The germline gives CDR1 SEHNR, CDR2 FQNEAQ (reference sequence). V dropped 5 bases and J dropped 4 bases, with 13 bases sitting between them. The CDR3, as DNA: TGTGCCAGCAGCATCAACCCTCTGTCAGATACGCAGTATTTT. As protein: CASSINPLSDTQYF.

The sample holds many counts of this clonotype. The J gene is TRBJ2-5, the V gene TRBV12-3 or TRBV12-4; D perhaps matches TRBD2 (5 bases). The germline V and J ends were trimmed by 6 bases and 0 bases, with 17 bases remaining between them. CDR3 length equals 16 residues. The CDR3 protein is CASRLASGMYQETQYF. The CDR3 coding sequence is TGTGCCAGCAGGCTAGCTTCCGGGATGTACCAAGAGACCCAGTACTTC.

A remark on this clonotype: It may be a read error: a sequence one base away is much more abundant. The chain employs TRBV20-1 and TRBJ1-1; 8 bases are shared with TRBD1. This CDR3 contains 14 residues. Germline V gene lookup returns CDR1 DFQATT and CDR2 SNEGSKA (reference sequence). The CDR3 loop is CSALTRGQVTEASF. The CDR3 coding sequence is TGCAGTGCCCTAACCAGGGGGCAGGTCACTGAAGCTTCCTTT.

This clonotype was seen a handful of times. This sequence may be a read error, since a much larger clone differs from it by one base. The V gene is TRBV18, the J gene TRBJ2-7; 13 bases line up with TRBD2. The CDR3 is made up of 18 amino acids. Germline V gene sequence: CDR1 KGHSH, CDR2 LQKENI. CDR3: CASSSGTSGVRSSYEQCF. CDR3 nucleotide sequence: TGTGCCAGCTCATCCGGGACTAGCGGGGTAAGGAGCTCCTACGAGCAGTGCTTC.

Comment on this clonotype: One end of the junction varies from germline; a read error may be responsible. The CDR3 DNA sequence: TGTGCCAGCAGACCACAGGGGGGAAGGTACGGGCAGTACTTC. Translating it yields CASRPQGGRYGQYF. This chain connects TRBV6-5 to TRBJ2-7; 8 nucleotides agree with TRBD1. Germline V gives CDR1 MNHEY, CDR2 SVGAGI. The CDR3 extends over 14 amino acids.

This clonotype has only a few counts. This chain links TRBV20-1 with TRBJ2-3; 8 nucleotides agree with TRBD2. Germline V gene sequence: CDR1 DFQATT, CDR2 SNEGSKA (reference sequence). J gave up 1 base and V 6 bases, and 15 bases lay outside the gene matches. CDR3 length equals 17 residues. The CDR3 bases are TGCAGTGCCCATCCCTACGGGGGGGGCCTAGGCACAGATACGCAGTATTTT. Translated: CSAHPYGGGLGTDTQYF.

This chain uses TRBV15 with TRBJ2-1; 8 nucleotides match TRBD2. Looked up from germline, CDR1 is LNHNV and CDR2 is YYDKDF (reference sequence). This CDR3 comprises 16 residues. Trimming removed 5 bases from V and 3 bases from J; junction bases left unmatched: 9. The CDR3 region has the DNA TGTGCCACCAGCTCGGTAGCGGGGCCCATCTACAATGAGCAGTTCTTC. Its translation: CATSSVAGPIYNEQFF.

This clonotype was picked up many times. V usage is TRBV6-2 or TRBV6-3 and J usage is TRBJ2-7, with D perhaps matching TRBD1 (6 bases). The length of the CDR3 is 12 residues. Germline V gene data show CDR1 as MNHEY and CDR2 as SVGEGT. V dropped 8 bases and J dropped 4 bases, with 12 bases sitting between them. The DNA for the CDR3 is TGTGCCAGCGTTGGCAGGGGTTACGAGCAGTACTTC. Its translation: CASVGRGYEQYF.

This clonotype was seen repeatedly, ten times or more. This chain's CDR3 is CASSQATSGRTGELFF. The CDR3 DNA follows: TGTGCCAGCAGCCAAGCGACTAGCGGGAGAACCGGGGAGCTGTTTTTT. The J gene is TRBJ2-2, the V gene TRBV4-2; 12 bases map to TRBD2. Germline values: CDR1 LGHNA, CDR2 YNFKEQ. This CDR3 spans 16 amino acids. V was clipped by 1 base and J by 5 bases; unmatched bases: 2.

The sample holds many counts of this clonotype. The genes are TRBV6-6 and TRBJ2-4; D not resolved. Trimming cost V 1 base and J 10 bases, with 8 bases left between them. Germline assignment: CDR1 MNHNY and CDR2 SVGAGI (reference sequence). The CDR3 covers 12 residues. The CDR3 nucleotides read TGTGCCAGCAGTTACTATCCAGGTATTCAGTACTTC. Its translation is CASSYYPGIQYF.

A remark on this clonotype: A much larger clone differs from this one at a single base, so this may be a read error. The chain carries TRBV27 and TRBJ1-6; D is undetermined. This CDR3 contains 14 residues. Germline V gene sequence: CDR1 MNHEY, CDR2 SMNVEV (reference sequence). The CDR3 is CASSIQMGNSPLRF. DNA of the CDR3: TGTGCCAGCAGTATACAAATGGGTAATTCACCCCTCCGCTTT.

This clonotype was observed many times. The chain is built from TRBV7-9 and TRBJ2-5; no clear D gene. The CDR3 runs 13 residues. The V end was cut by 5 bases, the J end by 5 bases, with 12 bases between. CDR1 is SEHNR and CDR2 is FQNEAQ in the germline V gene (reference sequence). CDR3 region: CASSPPSSETQYF. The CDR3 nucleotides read TGTGCCAGCAGCCCCCCATCGTCTGAGACCCAGTACTTC.

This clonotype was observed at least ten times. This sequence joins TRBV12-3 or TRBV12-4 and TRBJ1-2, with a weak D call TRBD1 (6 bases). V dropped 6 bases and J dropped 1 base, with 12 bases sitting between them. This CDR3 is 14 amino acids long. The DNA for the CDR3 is TGTGCCAGCAGAAGGACAGAGATTAACTATGGCTACACCTTC. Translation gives CASRRTEINYGYTF.

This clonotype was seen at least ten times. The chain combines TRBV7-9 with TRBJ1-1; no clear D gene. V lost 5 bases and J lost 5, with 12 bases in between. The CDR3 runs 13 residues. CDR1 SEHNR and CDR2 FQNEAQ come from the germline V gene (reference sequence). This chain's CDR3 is CASSANMRTEAFF. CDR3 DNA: TGTGCCAGCAGCGCAAATATGAGGACTGAAGCTTTCTTT.

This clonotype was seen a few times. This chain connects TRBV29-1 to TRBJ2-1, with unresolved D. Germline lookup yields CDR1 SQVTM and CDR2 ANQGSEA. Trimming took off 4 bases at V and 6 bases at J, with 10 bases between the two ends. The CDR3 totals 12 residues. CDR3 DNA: TGCAGCGTTGTAGGGTTGGGCAATGAGCAGTTCTTC. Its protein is CSVVGLGNEQFF.

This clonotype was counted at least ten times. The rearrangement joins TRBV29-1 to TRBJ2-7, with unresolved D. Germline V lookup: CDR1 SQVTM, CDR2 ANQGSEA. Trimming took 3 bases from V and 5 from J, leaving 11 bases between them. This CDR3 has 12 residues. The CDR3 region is CSVDNGLDEQYF. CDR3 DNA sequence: TGCAGCGTTGACAACGGTTTGGACGAGCAGTACTTC.

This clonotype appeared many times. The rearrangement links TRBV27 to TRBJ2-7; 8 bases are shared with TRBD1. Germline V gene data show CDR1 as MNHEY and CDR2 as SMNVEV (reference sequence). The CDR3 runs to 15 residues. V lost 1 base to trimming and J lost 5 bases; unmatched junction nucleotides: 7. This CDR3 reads CASSLLGTGGNEQYF. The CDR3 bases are TGTGCCAGCAGTTTATTAGGTACAGGGGGTAACGAGCAGTACTTC.

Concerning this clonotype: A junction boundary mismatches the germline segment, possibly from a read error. The CDR3 coding sequence is TGTGCCAGCAATACAGGTCCGAACACTGGAGCTTTCTTT. Its translation: CASNTGPNTGAFF. This sequence joins TRBV6-5 and TRBJ1-1, with a weak D call TRBD1 (5 bases). The CDR3 has 13 residues. From germline, CDR1 is MNHEY and CDR2 SVGAGI.

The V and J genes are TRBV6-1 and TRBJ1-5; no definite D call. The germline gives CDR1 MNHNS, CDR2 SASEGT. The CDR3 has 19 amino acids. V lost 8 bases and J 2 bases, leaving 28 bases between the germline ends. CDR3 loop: CASAHPKGSTQFGNQPQHF. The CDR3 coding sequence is TGTGCCAGCGCCCACCCGAAGGGCTCTACCCAATTCGGCAATCAGCCCCAGCATTTT.